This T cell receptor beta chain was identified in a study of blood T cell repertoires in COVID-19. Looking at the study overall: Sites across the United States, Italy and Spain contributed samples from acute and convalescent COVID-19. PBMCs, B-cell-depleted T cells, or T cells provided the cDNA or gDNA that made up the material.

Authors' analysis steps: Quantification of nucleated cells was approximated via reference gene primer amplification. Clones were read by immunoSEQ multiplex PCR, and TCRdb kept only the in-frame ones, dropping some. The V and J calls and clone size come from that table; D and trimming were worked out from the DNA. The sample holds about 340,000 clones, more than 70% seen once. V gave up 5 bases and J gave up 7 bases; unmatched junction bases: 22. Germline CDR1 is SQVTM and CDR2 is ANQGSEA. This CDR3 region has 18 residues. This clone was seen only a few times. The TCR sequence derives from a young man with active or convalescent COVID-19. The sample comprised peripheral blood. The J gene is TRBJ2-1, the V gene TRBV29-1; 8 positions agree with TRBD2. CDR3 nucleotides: TGCAGCGTTTCACCTGGACTAGCCCCCTTGGCTAAGCTTAATGAGCAGTTCTTC. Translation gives CSVSPGLAPLAKLNEQFF.